The 32 T cell receptor beta chains reported below all come from one sample, sequenced in a study of blood T cell repertoires in COVID-19. Assay: immunoSEQ multiplex PCR; the TCRdb copy retains only in-frame clones and omits some. The repertoire holds 120,000 to 150,000 clones, with around 80% as singletons. What was sequenced was peripheral blood. The receptor set was obtained from a human donor with acute or convalescent COVID-19. The donor label of this sample is uncertain.

The genes are TRBV5-4 and TRBJ1-5; maybe TRBD1 (5 bases). There are 14 residues in the CDR3. CDR1 and CDR2 (germline): SGHNT, YYREEE (reference sequence). The V and J ends lost 4 bases and 6 bases respectively, with 14 bases between them. The CDR3 region has the DNA TGTGCCAGCAGCCACGGAGGAGGGGCTCAGCCCCAGCATTTT. This encodes CASSHGGGAQPQHF. Variable domain in full (rest from reference TRBV5-4 and TRBJ1-5): ETGVTQSPTHLIKTRGQQVTLRCSSQSGHNTVSWYQQALGQGPQFIFQYYREEENGRGNFPPRFSGLQFPNYSSELNVNALELDDSALYLCASSHGGGAQPQHFGDGTRLSIL.

V and J are TRBV11-3 and TRBJ2-7; TRBD1 matches 11 bases. The CDR3 extends over 16 amino acids. After removal of 3 bases from V and 4 bases from J, the junction contained 8 bases not matched to a gene. Germline CDR1 SGHNT, CDR2 YENEEA. The CDR3 DNA reads TGTGCCAGCAGCTTTCCGGACAGGGGGCGTACGTACGAGCAGTACTTC. Its translation is CASSFPDRGRTYEQYF.

The J gene is TRBJ1-2, the V gene TRBV7-2; 10 nucleotides line up with TRBD1. Germline loops: CDR1 SGHTA, CDR2 FQGNSA. Trimming cost V 11 bases and J 3 bases; bases outside gene matches: 3. The CDR3 is made up of 12 amino acids. This CDR3 reads CAGGTGDYGYTF. CDR3 coding DNA: TGTGCCGGAGGGACAGGGGACTATGGCTACACCTTC.

The gene calls are TRBV20-1 and TRBJ1-6; 9 positions agree with TRBD1. The CDR3 consists of 13 residues. Germline lookup yields CDR1 DFQATT and CDR2 SNEGSKA (reference sequence). V lost 3 bases and J lost 10; bases outside the gene matches: 4. The CDR3 coding sequence is TGCAGTGCTAGTAGGACAGGGGTGTCACCCCTCCACTTT. It is translated as CSASRTGVSPLHF.

This chain links TRBV4-2 with TRBJ2-6; 10 positions match TRBD1. CDR1 and CDR2 (germline): LGHNA, YNFKEQ. CDR3 length equals 16 residues. The trim removed 10 bases at V and 0 bases at J, leaving 6 bases unmatched. The DNA of the CDR3 is TGTGCCACCGGACAGGGGGGCCTCTCTGGGGCCAACGTCCTGACTTTC. This sequence encodes CATGQGGLSGANVLTF.

This chain connects TRBV6-1 to TRBJ2-6; 9 bases are shared with TRBD1. The CDR3 is 14 amino acids. Trimming removed 1 base from V and 13 bases from J; junction bases left unmatched: 5. Germline V gives CDR1 MNHNS, CDR2 SASEGT. The CDR3 here is CASSEGTGVVVLTF. In DNA form, the CDR3 reads TGTGCCAGCAGTGAAGGGACAGGGGTGGTGGTCCTGACTTTC.

In this sample, this clone turned up once. The chain combines TRBV6-5 with TRBJ1-2, with a possible D match to TRBD1 (6 bases). Trimming pared 0 bases from V and 4 bases from J, leaving 15 bases between. The CDR3 is made up of 16 amino acids. Germline V gene sequence: CDR1 MNHEY, CDR2 SVGAGI. CDR3 nucleotides: TGTGCCAGCAGTTACTCGACGCCGGGCAGGGGCTATGGCTACACCTTC. Its protein product is CASSYSTPGRGYGYTF.

The chain has TRBV7-9 and TRBJ1-1, with D uncertain. The CDR3 covers 12 residues. The V gene lost 3 bases and the J gene lost 4 bases, with 6 bases spanning the gap. Germline V gene data show CDR1 as SEHNR and CDR2 as FQNEAQ (reference sequence). The CDR3 loop reads CASSFMSTEAFF. The CDR3 DNA reads as TGTGCCAGCAGCTTTATGAGCACTGAAGCTTTCTTT.

CDR3 residues: CASSESGQGGQPQHF. CDR3 sequence (DNA): TGCGCCAGCAGTGAATCAGGGCAGGGCGGTCAGCCCCAGCATTTT. This chain connects TRBV10-2 to TRBJ1-5, with a possible D match to TRBD1 (5 bases). Germline CDR1 WSHSY, CDR2 SAAADI. V was cut by 3 bases and J by 6 bases, with 15 bases left in between. CDR3 length: 15 residues.

The chain joins TRBV4-1 to TRBJ2-5; no clear D gene. Trimming removed 4 bases at V and 4 bases at J, with 16 bases between. From germline, CDR1 is MGHRA and CDR2 YSYEKL. The CDR3 is 15 amino acids. CDR3 in amino acids: CASSLEYPHRETQYF. The DNA for the CDR3 is TGCGCCAGCAGCCTAGAATACCCTCATAGAGAGACCCAGTACTTC.

The genes are TRBV4-1 and TRBJ1-5; D is unclear. Germline-derived CDR1 and CDR2 are MGHRA and YSYEKL. This CDR3 is built from 16 residues. V lost 0 bases to trimming and J lost 0 bases, with 9 bases between them. This CDR3 is CASSQDAAHSNQPQHF. CDR3 nucleotides: TGCGCCAGCAGCCAAGACGCGGCGCATAGCAATCAGCCCCAGCATTTT.

The chain is built from TRBV3-1 (or the pseudogene TRBV3-2) and TRBJ1-2; D is ambiguous. The CDR3 is 15 residues long. Germline-derived CDR1 and CDR2 are LGHDT and YNNKEL (reference sequence). V was shortened by 4 bases and J by 4 bases, with 16 bases between the two germline ends. CDR3: CASSLRNGLAYGYTF. The CDR3 DNA sequence: TGTGCCAGCAGCCTAAGGAATGGGCTCGCCTATGGCTACACCTTC.

The chain has TRBV2 and TRBJ1-3; D perhaps matches TRBD1 (6 bases). V was shortened by 5 bases and J by 6 bases, with 14 bases between the two germline ends. Germline V gene sequence: CDR1 SNHLY, CDR2 FYNNEI. The CDR3 runs to 14 residues. CDR3 sequence (DNA): TGTGCCAGCAGTCAACAGGGTTATGAAAACACCATATATTTT. This encodes CASSQQGYENTIYF. Looking up the rest from reference TRBV2 and TRBJ1-3 gives the full variable domain: EPEVTQTPSHQVTQMGQEVILRCVPISNHLYFYWYRQILGQKVEFLVSFYNNEISEKSEIFDDQFSVERPDGSNFTLKIRSTKLEDSAMYFCASSQQGYENTIYFGEGSWLTVV.

This clone was counted many times. The CDR3 loop is CASSPTGRYEQYF. DNA for the CDR3: TGTGCCAGCAGCCCGACAGGGAGGTACGAGCAGTACTTC. The chain has TRBV5-6 and TRBJ2-7; the D gene is possibly TRBD1 (7 bases). CDR3 length equals 13 residues. CDR1 and CDR2 from the germline V gene are SGHDT and YYEEEE. V lost 4 bases and J 4 bases, leaving 12 bases between the germline ends. Full variable domain (outside the CDR3, taken from reference TRBV5-6 and TRBJ2-7): DAGVTQSPTHLIKTRGQQVTLRCSPKSGHDTVSWYQQALGQGPQFIFQYYEEEERQRGNFPDRFSGHQFPNYSSELNVNALLLGDSALYLCASSPTGRYEQYFGPGTRLTVT.

The gene calls are TRBV7-2 and TRBJ2-7, with D perhaps TRBD2 (5 bases). The germline CDR1 and CDR2 sequences are SGHTA and FQGNSA. The CDR3 totals 15 residues. Trimming shortened V by 5 bases and J by 0 bases, and 14 bases separated the two germline ends. CDR3 residues: CASSLGRRSSYEQYF. CDR3 sequence (DNA): TGTGCCAGCAGCCTGGGAAGGAGGAGCTCCTACGAGCAGTACTTC.

The chain employs TRBV7-5 and TRBJ2-7; the table names TRBD1, a call not compared with the DNA. TRBV7-5 is marked as a pseudogene. This CDR3 has 14 amino acids. This CDR3 is CVRSLTGFPYEQYF. The CDR3 DNA is TGTGTCAGAAGCCTAACAGGGTTCCCCTACGAGCAGTACTTC.

This clone appeared once. The chain combines TRBV7-2 with TRBJ1-2, with D maybe TRBD1 (5 bases). Germline lookup yields CDR1 SGHTA and CDR2 FQGNSA. The V end was cut by 2 bases, the J end by 3 bases, with 13 bases between. There are 15 residues in the CDR3. The CDR3 sequence: CASSLTAGRDYGYTF. The DNA of the CDR3 is TGTGCCAGCAGCTTAACTGCAGGGAGGGACTATGGCTACACCTTC.

This clone showed up just once. The V gene is TRBV7-2, the J gene TRBJ2-3, with 10 nucleotides matching TRBD1. The V segment lost 4 bases and the J segment 3 bases; nucleotides outside the gene matches: 1. From germline, CDR1 is SGHTA and CDR2 FQGNSA. This CDR3 has 14 residues. The CDR3 bases are TGTGCCAGCAGCTCGGACAGGGGGACAGATACGCAGTATTTT. Amino acid sequence: CASSSDRGTDTQYF.

The chain is built from TRBV4-1 and TRBJ1-2; 10 positions match TRBD1. J was trimmed by 5 bases and V by 1 base; bases with no gene match: 4. The germline CDR1 and CDR2 sequences are MGHRA and YSYEKL. This CDR3 region has 15 residues. The CDR3 DNA reads as TGCGCCAGCAGCCAAGGTGGACAGGGGGTTTATGGCTACACCTTC. Translated, it gives CASSQGGQGVYGYTF.

Points on this clone: The CDR3 does not close with the conserved phenylalanine or tryptophan, likely indicating a read error. V and J are TRBV3-1 (or the pseudogene TRBV3-2) and TRBJ1-6; the D is unclear. The V gene lost 9 bases and the J gene lost 2 bases, with 8 bases spanning the gap. This CDR3 comprises 13 residues. The germline CDR1 and CDR2 sequences are LGHDT and YNNKEL (reference sequence). The CDR3 protein is CASGEAYNSPLHL. The CDR3 coding sequence is TGTGCCAGTGGGGAGGCCTATAATTCACCCCTCCACCTT.

The chain couples TRBV19 to TRBJ2-5; D possibly corresponds to TRBD2 (6 bases). Per germline, CDR1 LNHDA and CDR2 SQIVND (reference sequence). V lost 4 bases to trimming and J lost 3 bases, with 15 bases between them. The CDR3 spans 15 residues. The CDR3 nucleotides are TGTGCCAGTAGTACCCCTCTGGGGAGGAAAGAGACCCAGTACTTC. This translates into CASSTPLGRKETQYF.

The J gene is TRBJ1-2, the V gene TRBV7-9; a weak D match, TRBD1 (5 bases). V was clipped by 4 bases and J by 0 bases, with 9 bases between them. CDR1 is SEHNR and CDR2 is FQNEAQ in the germline V gene (reference sequence). CDR3 size: 14 residues. DNA for the CDR3: TGTGCCAGCAGCTCAGACAGACCTAACTATGGCTACACCTTC. It translates to CASSSDRPNYGYTF.

V and J are TRBV9 and TRBJ2-1; 10 bases align to TRBD2. V shed 0 bases and J 0 bases; nucleotides not matched to a gene: 12. Looked up from germline, CDR1 is SGDLS and CDR2 is YYNGEE. The CDR3 spans 20 residues. The CDR3 region has the DNA TGTGCCAGCAGCGTAGAAAATAGCGGGGGGCCGTTGAGCTCCTACAATGAGCAGTTCTTC. This translates into CASSVENSGGPLSSYNEQFF.

The rearrangement joins TRBV5-5 to TRBJ1-1; D remains unclear. Trimming stripped 0 bases from V and 5 bases from J, with 11 bases between. The CDR3 loop spans 14 amino acids. Germline V lookup: CDR1 SGHKS, CDR2 YYEKEE (reference sequence). CDR3 DNA: TGTGCCAGCAGCTTGGACAGAGCGGGAACTGAAGCTTTCTTT. This codes for CASSLDRAGTEAFF.

The chain recombines TRBV19 with TRBJ2-7; TRBD1 agrees at 7 bases. The CDR3 totals 16 residues. V lost 4 bases, J lost 6 bases, and 15 bases stayed unmatched. Germline CDR1 reads LNHDA; CDR2 reads SQIVND (reference sequence). CDR3 nucleotide sequence: TGTGCCAGTAGTACCATCCGCCTGGACAGGCCCTCCGAGCAGTACTTC. Its translation is CASSTIRLDRPSEQYF.

The chain combines TRBV2 with TRBJ1-1; D not certain. V lost 6 bases to trimming and J lost 1 base, with 9 bases between them. The length of the CDR3 is 13 residues. Germline V gene sequence: CDR1 SNHLY, CDR2 FYNNEI. The CDR3 DNA reads as TGTGCCAGCAGCACCCCGGGGAACACTGAAGCTTTCTTT. Residues: CASSTPGNTEAFF.

The chain couples TRBV14 to TRBJ2-1; D is possibly TRBD1 (6 bases). Looked up from germline, CDR1 is SGHDN and CDR2 is FVKESK. The CDR3 has 17 residues. Trimming left V 3 bases short and J 3 bases short, with 18 bases between. The CDR3 region has the DNA TGTGCCAGCAGCCACCGAATCCAGGGGCCTTACTACAATGAGCAGTTCTTC. Translated, it gives CASSHRIQGPYYNEQFF. Looking up the rest from reference TRBV14 and TRBJ2-1 gives the full variable domain: EAGVTQFPSHSVIEKGQTVTLRCDPISGHDNLYWYRRVMGKEIKFLLHFVKESKQDESGMPNNRFLAERTGGTYSTLKVQPAELEDSGVYFCASSHRIQGPYYNEQFFGPGTRLTVL.

The chain is built from TRBV15 and TRBJ1-1; tentative D call: TRBD1 (6 bases). CDR3 length: 16 amino acids. Germline CDR1 and CDR2: LNHNV and YYDKDF (reference sequence). Trimming took off 1 base at V and 1 base at J, with 13 bases between the two ends. CDR3 DNA: TGTGCCACCAGCAGAGCCACGGGACATAGGAACACTGAAGCTTTCTTT. Translating gives CATSRATGHRNTEAFF. The variable domain in full, with the rest retrieved from reference TRBV15 and TRBJ1-1, is DAMVIQNPRYQVTQFGKPVTLSCSQTLNHNVMYWYQQKSSQAPKLLFHYYDKDFNNEADTPDNFQSRRPNTSFCFLDIRSPGLGDTAMYLCATSRATGHRNTEAFFGQGTRLTVV.

The V and J genes are TRBV11-1 and TRBJ1-6; 8 bases are a match to TRBD1. Germline assignment: CDR1 SGHAT and CDR2 FQDESV (reference sequence). CDR3 length: 15 residues. V trimming: 2 bases; J trimming: 10 bases; junction bases outside the gene matches: 7. The CDR3 spells CASSLRQGAGSPLHF. As DNA, the CDR3 is TGTGCCAGCAGCTTACGGCAGGGGGCAGGATCACCCCTCCACTTT. The full variable domain, rest sourced from reference TRBV11-1 and TRBJ1-6, is EAEVAQSPRYKITEKSQAVAFWCDPISGHATLYWYRQILGQGPELLVQFQDESVVDDSQLPKDRFSAERLKGVDSTLKIQPAELGDSAMYLCASSLRQGAGSPLHFGNGTRLTVT.

The chain uses TRBV12-3 or TRBV12-4 and TRBJ1-6, with D uncertain. V lost 2 bases and J 10 bases, leaving 9 bases between the germline ends. CDR3 length: 13 amino acids. The CDR3 loop is CASSLNLESPLHF. In DNA form, the CDR3 reads TGTGCCAGCAGTTTAAACCTGGAGTCACCCCTCCACTTT.

The chain is built from TRBV6-2 or TRBV6-3 and TRBJ2-7; D is perhaps TRBD1 (6 bases). This CDR3 spans 14 amino acids. Germline CDR1 is MNHEY and CDR2 is SVGEGT. With 5 bases removed from V and 5 bases from J, the gap between germline ends came to 16 bases. For the CDR3, the DNA is TGTGCCAGCAGTAGACAGAGGGGGAGAGACGAGCAGTACTTC. This gives the protein CASSRQRGRDEQYF.

V and J are TRBV15 and TRBJ1-5; the D gene is possibly TRBD1 (5 bases). The CDR3 contains 15 residues. Trimming took off 1 base at V and 4 bases at J, with 11 bases between the two ends. Germline values: CDR1 LNHNV, CDR2 YYDKDF (reference sequence). The CDR3 sequence: CATSRGGTGNQPQHF. CDR3 bases: TGTGCCACCAGCAGAGGCGGGACGGGAAATCAGCCCCAGCATTTT. Full variable domain (outside the CDR3, taken from reference TRBV15 and TRBJ1-5): DAMVIQNPRYQVTQFGKPVTLSCSQTLNHNVMYWYQQKSSQAPKLLFHYYDKDFNNEADTPDNFQSRRPNTSFCFLDIRSPGLGDTAMYLCATSRGGTGNQPQHFGDGTRLSIL.